This T cell receptor beta chain was profiled in a study of shared clonotypes between healthy human individuals. Unmatched junction bases numbered 13, after V lost 5 bases and J lost 7 bases. CDR3 length: 15 residues. Germline V gene lookup returns CDR1 MNHNS and CDR2 SASEGT. Profiled with immunoSEQ multiplex PCR; TCRdb holds only in-frame clones, not every one. Here the sample spans around 700,000 clones, around 72% being singletons. This clone occurred a few times. The J gene is TRBJ2-7, the V gene TRBV6-1; 8 nucleotides align to TRBD2. The receptor was isolated from a woman aged 25-40 years in good health. Sequencing was done on a sample of memory CD4+ T cells sorted from blood. Subset reported: CD45RA-negative fraction. The CDR3 is CASSTSGGLVREQYF. The CDR3 coding sequence is TGTGCCAGCAGTACTAGCGGAGGGCTAGTACGGGAGCAGTACTTC.